This TCR beta chain was recovered during a study of post-analysis software for immune sequencing data. Study-wide results and caveats: The five TRBV segments detected at higher frequency in patients than in controls included TRBV5-6, TRBV5-1 and TRBV20-1. Patients with multiple sclerosis recorded significantly lower normalized Chao1 diversity than controls, the study found. Strong co-clustering by F measure was evident for samples that had been prepared in the same batch.

Unique molecular identifiers were built into the TCR beta cDNA libraries. Each CDR3 protein is one row after TCRdb ran MiXCR on the PCR reads. The sample has under 900,000 distinct CDR3 sequences; roughly half are singletons. This clonotype has a handful of counts. Antigen: not known. Germline CDR1 reads SQVTM; CDR2 reads ANQGSEA. The CDR3 consists of 10 residues. The chain carries TRBV29-1 and TRBJ2-5; D not certain. The J call is uncertain, as TRBJ2-7 better fits the DNA end. Sequencing input: blood. This sequence was found in a girl aged 5-17 years with multiple sclerosis. The DNA of the CDR3 is TGCAGCGTTGGTTTAGGCGAGCAGTACTTC. Its protein is CSVGLGEQYF.